A selection of T cell receptor beta chains follows, all from one sample in a study of shared clonotypes between healthy human individuals. Sequencing was performed with immunoSEQ multiplex PCR; in TCRdb, only in-frame clones are kept and a portion is missing. The sample includes about 2 million clones, approximately 95% of them seen just once. The specimen sequenced was naive CD8+ T cells sorted from blood. These receptors originate from a young man in good health. Both conserved end residues are part of each CDR3. The order of the fields is V gene, D gene, CDR3 protein. A D gene is named only where the DNA matches it firmly.

TRBV10-3	TRBD1	CAISEPGQGAPSGFYEQYF
TRBV10-1	NA	CASSEDTYEQYF
TRBV4-3	NA	CASSQVPQGGVLNEKLFF
TRBV5-4	TRBD1	CASSFTGGNTEAFF
TRBV9	TRBD1	CASSVGQGPSYEQYF
TRBV6-6	TRBD1	CASSYDRVTYEQYF
TRBV4-3	NA	CASSQGRGAGYYGYTF
TRBV5-6	NA	CASSWAGENQPQHF
TRBV11-2	TRBD2	CASSSTPGLAAWVKNIQYF
TRBV10-1	TRBD1	CASSDPGGWDTGELFF
TRBV2	NA	CASRAGQMNTEAFF
TRBV18	NA	CASSPGGAGANVLTF
TRBV9	NA	CASSVGPGDTEAFF
TRBV19	NA	CASSIDPPGHEQYF
TRBV11-2	NA	CASSFYVGTDTQYF
TRBV9	NA	CASSVDGGYSYEQYF
TRBV4-1	NA	CASLGGSETQYF
TRBV11-2	TRBD2	CASSPFSGGQYLDTQYF
TRBV29-1	NA	CSVTGGMRTDTQYF
TRBV6-6	NA	CASNPDSRSYEQYF
TRBV5-6	TRBD2	CASSMGLAADTQYF
TRBV7-8	NA	CASSFTGQGSSYNSPLHF
TRBV2	TRBD2	CASRPVGAGGQETQYF
TRBV28	TRBD2	CASMRGGNEQFF
TRBV6-6	NA	CASSYAVGAFF
TRBV6-1	NA	CASSEAPDSPLHF
TRBV7-9	NA	CASQGSYEQYF
TRBV11-2	TRBD2	CASSSVGSGSVYEQYF
TRBV5-8	NA	CASSLPGHINTEAFF
TRBV27	TRBD1	CASSLTGQGYTGELFF
TRBV7-9	NA	CASSRQGTNQPQHF
TRBV10-2	NA	CASGAFGTNSYEQYF
TRBV27	TRBD1	CASSFGTGLADTQYF
TRBV7-9	NA	CASSSTGGGFADRLHF
TRBV9	TRBD2	CASSRGGGAGETQYF
TRBV27	NA	CASSLSGNGANVLTF
TRBV29-1	NA	CSAVDTGELFF
TRBV10-1	TRBD1	CASRPQGSNEKLFF
TRBV2	NA	CASRAGPNGDEQYF
TRBV19	NA	CASSIIADSSYEQYF
TRBV7-9	TRBD2	CASSPSGTSGRWTDTQYF
TRBV5-1	TRBD2	CASSLGDYYDTQYF
TRBV6-5	NA	CASSLTENTEAFF
TRBV28	TRBD1	CASSTRDRNYGYTF
TRBV7-9	NA	CASSSANTDTQYF
TRBV27	NA	CASSSMGTVTLHF
TRBV4-3	NA	CASSQDGDTLSSPLHF